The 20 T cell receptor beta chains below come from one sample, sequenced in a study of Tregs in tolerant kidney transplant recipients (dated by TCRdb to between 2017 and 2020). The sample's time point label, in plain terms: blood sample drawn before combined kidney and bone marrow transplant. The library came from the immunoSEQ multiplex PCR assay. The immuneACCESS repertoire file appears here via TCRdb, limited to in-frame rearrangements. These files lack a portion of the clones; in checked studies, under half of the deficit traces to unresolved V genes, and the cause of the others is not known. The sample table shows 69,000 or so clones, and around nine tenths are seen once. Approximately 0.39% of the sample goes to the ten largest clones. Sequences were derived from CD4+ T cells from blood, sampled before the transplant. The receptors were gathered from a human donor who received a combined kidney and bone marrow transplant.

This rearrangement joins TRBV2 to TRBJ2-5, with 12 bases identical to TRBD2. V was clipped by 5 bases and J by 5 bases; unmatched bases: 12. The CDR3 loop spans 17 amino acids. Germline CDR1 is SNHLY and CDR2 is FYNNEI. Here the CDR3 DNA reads TGTGCCAGCAGTACTCGCGCTAGCGGGAGGGCCAGGGAGACCCAGTACTTC. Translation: CASSTRASGRARETQYF.

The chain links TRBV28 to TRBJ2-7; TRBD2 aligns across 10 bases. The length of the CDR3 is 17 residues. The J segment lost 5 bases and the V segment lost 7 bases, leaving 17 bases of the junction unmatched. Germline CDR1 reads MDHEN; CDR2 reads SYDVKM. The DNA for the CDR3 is TGTGCCAGCACTCCCCCCGCCCCGCTAGCGGGAGCTAACGAGCAGTACTTC. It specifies CASTPPAPLAGANEQYF. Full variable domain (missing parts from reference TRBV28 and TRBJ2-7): DVKVTQSSRYLVKRTGEKVFLECVQDMDHENMFWYRQDPGLGLRLIYFSYDVKMKEKGDIPEGYSVSREKKERFSLILESASTNQTSMYLCASTPPAPLAGANEQYFGPGTRLTVT.

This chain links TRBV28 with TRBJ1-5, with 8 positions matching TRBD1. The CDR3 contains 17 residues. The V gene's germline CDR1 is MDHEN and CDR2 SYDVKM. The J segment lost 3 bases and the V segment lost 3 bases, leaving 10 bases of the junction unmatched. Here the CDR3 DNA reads TGTGCCAGCAGTTTCCTGGACAGGGAATTGGACAATCAGCCCCAGCATTTT. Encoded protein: CASSFLDRELDNQPQHF.

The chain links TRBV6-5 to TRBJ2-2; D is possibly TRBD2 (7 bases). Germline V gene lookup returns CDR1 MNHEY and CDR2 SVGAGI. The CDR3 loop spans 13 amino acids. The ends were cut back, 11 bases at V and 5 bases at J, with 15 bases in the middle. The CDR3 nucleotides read TGTGCCGGAGGGGGGGGACGGACCGGGGAGCTGTTTTTT. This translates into CAGGGGRTGELFF.

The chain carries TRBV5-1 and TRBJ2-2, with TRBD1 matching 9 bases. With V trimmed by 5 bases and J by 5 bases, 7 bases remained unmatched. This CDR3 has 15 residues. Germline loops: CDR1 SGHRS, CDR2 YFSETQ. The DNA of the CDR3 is TGCGCCAGCAGGCTTAACGGACAGGGGACCGGGGAGCTGTTTTTT. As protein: CASRLNGQGTGELFF.

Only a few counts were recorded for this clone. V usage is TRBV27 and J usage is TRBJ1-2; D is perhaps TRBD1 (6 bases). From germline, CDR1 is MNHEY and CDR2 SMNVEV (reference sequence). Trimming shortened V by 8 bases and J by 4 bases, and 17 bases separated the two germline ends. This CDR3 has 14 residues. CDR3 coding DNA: TGTGCCAGCGCCCGAGACAGGTCTGGCTATGGCTACACCTTC. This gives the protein CASARDRSGYGYTF.

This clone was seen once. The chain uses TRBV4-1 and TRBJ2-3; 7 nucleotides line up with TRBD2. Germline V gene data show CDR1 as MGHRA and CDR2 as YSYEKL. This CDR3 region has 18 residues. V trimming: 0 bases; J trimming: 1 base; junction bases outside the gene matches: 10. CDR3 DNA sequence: TGCGCCAGCAGCCAAGATCCGGGAACGGGGGGTGGCACAGATACGCAGTATTTT. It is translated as CASSQDPGTGGGTDTQYF.

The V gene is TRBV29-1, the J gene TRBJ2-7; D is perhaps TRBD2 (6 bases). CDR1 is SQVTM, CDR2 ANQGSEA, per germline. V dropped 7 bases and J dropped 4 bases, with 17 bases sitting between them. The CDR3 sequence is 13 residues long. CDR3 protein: CSASAGSVYEQYF. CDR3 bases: TGCAGCGCTAGCGCCGGTTCTGTTTACGAGCAGTACTTC.

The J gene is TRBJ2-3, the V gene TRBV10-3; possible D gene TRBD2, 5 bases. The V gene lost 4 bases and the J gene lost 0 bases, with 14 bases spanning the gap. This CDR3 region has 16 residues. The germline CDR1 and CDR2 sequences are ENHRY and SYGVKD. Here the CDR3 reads CAISASWTLSTDTQYF. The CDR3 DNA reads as TGTGCCATCAGTGCCAGTTGGACTCTTAGCACAGATACGCAGTATTTT.

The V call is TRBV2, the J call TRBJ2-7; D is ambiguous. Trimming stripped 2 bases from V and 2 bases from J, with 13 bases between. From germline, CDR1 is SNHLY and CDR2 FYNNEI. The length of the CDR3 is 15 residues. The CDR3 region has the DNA TGTGCCAGCAGTGAAACAGAACCGAGAACCTACGAGCAGTACTTC. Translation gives CASSETEPRTYEQYF.

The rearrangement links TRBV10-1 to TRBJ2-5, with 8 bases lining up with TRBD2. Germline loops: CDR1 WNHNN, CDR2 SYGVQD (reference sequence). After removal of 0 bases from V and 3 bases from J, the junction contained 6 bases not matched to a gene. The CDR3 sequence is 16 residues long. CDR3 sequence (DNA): TGCGCCAGCAGTGAGTCTGGACTAGCAGGGGAAGAGACCCAGTACTTC. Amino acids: CASSESGLAGEETQYF.

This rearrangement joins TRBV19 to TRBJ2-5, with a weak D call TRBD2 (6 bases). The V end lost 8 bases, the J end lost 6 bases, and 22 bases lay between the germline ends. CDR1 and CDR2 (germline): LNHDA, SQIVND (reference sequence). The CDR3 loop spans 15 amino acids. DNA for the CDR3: TGTGCCAGTCGACCCTCGCCCGGGGGTATAAAGACCCAGTACTTC. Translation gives CASRPSPGGIKTQYF.

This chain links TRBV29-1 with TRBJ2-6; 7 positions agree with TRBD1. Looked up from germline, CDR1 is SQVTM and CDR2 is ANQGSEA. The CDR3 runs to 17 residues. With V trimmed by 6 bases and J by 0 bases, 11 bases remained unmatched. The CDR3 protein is CSVAPGQANSGANVLTF. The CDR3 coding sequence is TGCAGCGTCGCTCCCGGACAGGCGAACTCTGGGGCCAACGTCCTGACTTTC.

CDR3 loop: CASSDTSGRAYPYEQYF. CDR3 sequence (DNA): TGTGCCAGCTCAGACACTAGCGGGAGGGCCTATCCCTACGAGCAGTACTTC. The V and J genes are TRBV18 and TRBJ2-7, with TRBD2 matching over 13 bases. The CDR3 sequence is 17 residues long. Germline CDR1 reads KGHSH; CDR2 reads LQKENI. The V gene end was trimmed by 5 bases and the J gene end by 2 bases; junction bases not matched to a gene: 9. Looking up the rest from reference TRBV18 and TRBJ2-7 gives the full variable domain: NAGVMQNPRHLVRRRGQEARLRCSPMKGHSHVYWYRQLPEEGLKFMVYLQKENIIDESGMPKERFSAEFPKEGPSILRIQQVVRGDSAAYFCASSDTSGRAYPYEQYFGPGTRLTVT.

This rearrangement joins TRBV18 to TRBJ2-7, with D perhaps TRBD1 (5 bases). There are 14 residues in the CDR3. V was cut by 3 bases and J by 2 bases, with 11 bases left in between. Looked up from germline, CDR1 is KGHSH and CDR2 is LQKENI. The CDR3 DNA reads TGTGCCAGCTCACCGGGGCACACTACCTACGAGCAGTACTTC. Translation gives CASSPGHTTYEQYF.

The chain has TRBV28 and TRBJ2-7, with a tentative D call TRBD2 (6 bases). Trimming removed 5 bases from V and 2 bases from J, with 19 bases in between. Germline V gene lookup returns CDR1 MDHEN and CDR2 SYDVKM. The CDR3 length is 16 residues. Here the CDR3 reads CASSHHAAGTTYEQYF. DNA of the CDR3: TGTGCCAGCAGTCACCACGCGGCGGGGACGACCTACGAGCAGTACTTC.

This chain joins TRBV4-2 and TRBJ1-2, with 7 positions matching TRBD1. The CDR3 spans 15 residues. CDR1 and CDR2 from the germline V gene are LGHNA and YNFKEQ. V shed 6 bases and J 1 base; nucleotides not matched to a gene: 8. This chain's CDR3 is CASSRQGDHNYGYTF. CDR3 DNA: TGTGCCAGCAGTCGACAGGGTGATCATAACTATGGCTACACCTTC.

CDR3: CASSRVGQQYF. CDR3 DNA: TGTGCCAGCAGCCGCGTTGGGCAGCAGTACTTC. The chain is built from TRBV11-2 and TRBJ2-7; no definite D call. V lost 5 bases and J lost 8, with 10 bases in between. The CDR3 extends over 11 amino acids. CDR1 and CDR2 from the germline V gene are SGHAT and FQNNGV.

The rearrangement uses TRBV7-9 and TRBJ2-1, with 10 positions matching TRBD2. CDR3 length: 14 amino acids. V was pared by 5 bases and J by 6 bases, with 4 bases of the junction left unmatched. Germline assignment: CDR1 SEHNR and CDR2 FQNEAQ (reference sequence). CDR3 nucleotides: TGTGCCAGCAGCCTTGGACTAGCGGTCAATGAGCAGTTCTTC. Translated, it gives CASSLGLAVNEQFF.

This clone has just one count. The CDR3 DNA is TGTGCCAGCTCACCAATGGCTAGCGGATCGCACCCCAATGAGCAGTTCTTC. It specifies CASSPMASGSHPNEQFF. V usage is TRBV18 and J usage is TRBJ2-1; 7 nucleotides line up with TRBD2. Trimming took 2 bases from V and 6 from J; bases not matched to a gene: 13. There are 17 residues in the CDR3. The germline V gene encodes CDR1 KGHSH and CDR2 LQKENI.